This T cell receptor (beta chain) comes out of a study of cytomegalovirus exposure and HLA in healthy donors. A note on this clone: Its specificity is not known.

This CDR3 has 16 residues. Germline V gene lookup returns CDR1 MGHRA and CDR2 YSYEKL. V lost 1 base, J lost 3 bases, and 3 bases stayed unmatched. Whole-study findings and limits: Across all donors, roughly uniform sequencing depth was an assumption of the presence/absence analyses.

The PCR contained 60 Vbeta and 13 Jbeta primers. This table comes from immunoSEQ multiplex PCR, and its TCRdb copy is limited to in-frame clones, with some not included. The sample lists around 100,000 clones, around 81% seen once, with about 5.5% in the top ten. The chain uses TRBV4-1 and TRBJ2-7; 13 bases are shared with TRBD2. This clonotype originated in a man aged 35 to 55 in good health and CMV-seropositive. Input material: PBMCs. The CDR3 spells CASSQVGTSGNYEQYF. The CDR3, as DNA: TGCGCCAGCAGCCAAGTTGGGACTAGCGGGAACTACGAGCAGTACTTC.